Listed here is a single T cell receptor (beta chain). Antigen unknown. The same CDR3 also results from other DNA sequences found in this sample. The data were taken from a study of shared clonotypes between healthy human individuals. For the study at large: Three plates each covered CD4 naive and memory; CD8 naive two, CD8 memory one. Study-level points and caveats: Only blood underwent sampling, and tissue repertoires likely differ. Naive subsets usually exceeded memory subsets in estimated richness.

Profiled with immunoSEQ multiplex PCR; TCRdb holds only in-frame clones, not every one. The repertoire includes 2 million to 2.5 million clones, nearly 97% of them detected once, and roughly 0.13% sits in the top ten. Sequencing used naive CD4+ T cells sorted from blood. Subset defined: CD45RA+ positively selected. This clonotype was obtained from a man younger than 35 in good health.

CDR3 amino acids: CASSLDRVETQYF. The DNA for the CDR3 is TGTGCCAGCAGCTTGGATAGGGTAGAGACCCAGTACTTC. The chain combines TRBV5-4 with TRBJ2-5; D not certain. Germline assignment: CDR1 SGHNT and CDR2 YYREEE (reference sequence). Deletions cut 0 bases from V and 4 bases from J, with 7 bases between. This CDR3 has 13 residues. The full variable domain, its missing parts supplied by reference TRBV5-4 and TRBJ2-5, is ETGVTQSPTHLIKTRGQQVTLRCSSQSGHNTVSWYQQALGQGPQFIFQYYREEENGRGNFPPRFSGLQFPNYSSELNVNALELDDSALYLCASSLDRVETQYFGPGTRLLVL.